The 8 T cell receptor beta chains below all came from one sample that was sequenced in a study of control samples from healthy donors and cancer patients. Method: immunoSEQ multiplex PCR; TCRdb's copy keeps in-frame clones and lacks some. Of some 44,000 clones in the sample, 70% to 75% were seen once. The sequencing input was formalin-fixed, paraffin-embedded tissue. The receptors here all came from a male donor with melanoma.

This clone came up many times. The DNA of the CDR3 is TGTGCCAGCAGTCCCCGGACTAGCGGGACCTCCTACAATGAGCAGTTCTTC. This translates into CASSPRTSGTSYNEQFF. This rearrangement joins TRBV27 to TRBJ2-1; 12 nucleotides agree with TRBD2. V lost 5 bases to trimming and J lost 0 bases; unmatched junction nucleotides: 5. The CDR3 contains 17 residues. In germline, CDR1 is MNHEY, CDR2 SMNVEV (reference sequence).

This clone was counted only a few times. The chain is built from TRBV27 and TRBJ2-1; tentatively, D is TRBD1 (6 bases). Looked up from germline, CDR1 is MNHEY and CDR2 is SMNVEV (reference sequence). This CDR3 has 14 residues. The V end was cut by 5 bases, the J end by 8 bases, with 16 bases between. CDR3 nucleotides: TGTGCCAGCAGTATGTCACAGGGTTCCGATGAGCAGTTCTTC. Translated, it gives CASSMSQGSDEQFF.

This clone was found once. The chain combines TRBV6-6 with TRBJ1-1; 9 positions match TRBD1. The CDR3 covers 18 residues. Germline assignment: CDR1 MNHNY and CDR2 SVGAGI (reference sequence). V gave up 5 bases and J gave up 12 bases; unmatched junction bases: 25. In DNA form, the CDR3 reads TGTGCCAGCAGTCCACCGCTCATTAATCCGGGACAGGGCAGCGGTTCTTTCTTT. Protein product: CASSPPLINPGQGSGSFF.

The count of this clone is one. The V gene is TRBV28, the J gene TRBJ1-2; TRBD1 agrees at 9 bases. The CDR3 spans 15 residues. V gave up 4 bases and J gave up 0 bases; unmatched junction bases: 3. The germline V gene has CDR1 MDHEN and CDR2 SYDVKM. CDR3: CASSSGQGANYGYTF. The CDR3 DNA reads as TGTGCCAGCAGTTCGGGACAGGGCGCTAACTATGGCTACACCTTC.

The chain combines TRBV4-2 with TRBJ2-7, with 9 bases lining up with TRBD2. CDR1 is LGHNA, CDR2 YNFKEQ, per germline. V dropped 0 bases and J dropped 5; count of bases not matched to a gene: 5. This CDR3 has 15 residues. The CDR3 loop is CASSQEAGGVDEQYF. CDR3 nucleotide sequence: TGTGCCAGCAGCCAAGAAGCGGGAGGTGTCGACGAGCAGTACTTC.

In its sample, this clone was seen a few times. This sequence joins TRBV19 and TRBJ2-5; D is possibly TRBD1 or TRBD2 (7 bases each). The V end lost 3 bases, the J end lost 2 bases, and 16 bases lay between the germline ends. Germline assignment: CDR1 LNHDA and CDR2 SQIVND (reference sequence). This CDR3 spans 16 amino acids. Here the CDR3 reads CASSMRQAGQQETQYF. CDR3 sequence (DNA): TGTGCCAGTAGTATGAGGCAAGCGGGACAGCAAGAGACCCAGTACTTC.

The genes are TRBV7-9 and TRBJ2-7; tentatively, D is TRBD1 (7 bases). Trimming stripped 5 bases from V and 1 base from J, with 15 bases between. CDR1 SEHNR and CDR2 FQNEAQ come from the germline V gene (reference sequence). This CDR3 region has 15 residues. The CDR3 sequence: CASSLPEGASYEQYF. The DNA for the CDR3 is TGTGCCAGCAGCCTTCCGGAGGGGGCGTCCTACGAGCAGTACTTC.

This clone was counted between two and nine times. The V gene is TRBV3-1 (or the pseudogene TRBV3-2), the J gene TRBJ1-5; D might be TRBD1 (5 bases). Trimming took 2 bases from V and 7 from J, leaving 12 bases between them. This CDR3 has 14 residues. Germline V gene data show CDR1 as LGHDT and CDR2 as YNNKEL (reference sequence). The CDR3 sequence: CASSQQGGTQPQHF. CDR3 sequence (DNA): TGTGCCAGCAGCCAACAGGGAGGTACACAGCCCCAGCATTTT.